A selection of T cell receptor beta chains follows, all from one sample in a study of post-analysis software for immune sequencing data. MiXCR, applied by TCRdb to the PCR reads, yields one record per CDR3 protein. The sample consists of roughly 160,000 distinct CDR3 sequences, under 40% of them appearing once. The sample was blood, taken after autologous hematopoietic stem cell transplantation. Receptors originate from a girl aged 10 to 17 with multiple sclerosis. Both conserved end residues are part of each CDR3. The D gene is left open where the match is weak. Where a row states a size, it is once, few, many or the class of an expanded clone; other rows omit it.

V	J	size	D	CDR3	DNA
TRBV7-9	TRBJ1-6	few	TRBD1	CASSLPTGRIHF	TGTGCCAGCAGCCTACCGACAGGGAGGATCCACTTT
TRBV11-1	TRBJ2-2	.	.	CASSLVRGPHTGELFF	TGTGCCAGCAGCTTAGTACGGGGGCCCCACACCGGGGAGCTGTTTTTT
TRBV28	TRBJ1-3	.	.	CASSFTMTGTRNTIYF	TGTGCCAGCAGTTTTACAATGACAGGAACCCGAAACACCATATATTTT
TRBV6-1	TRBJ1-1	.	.	CASSVGASGWAEAFF	TGTGCCAGCAGTGTAGGCGCGTCAGGATGGGCTGAAGCTTTCTTT
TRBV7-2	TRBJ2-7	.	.	CASSLAGVGSYEQYF	TGTGCCAGCAGCTTAGCTGGAGTAGGGTCCTACGAGCAGTACTTC
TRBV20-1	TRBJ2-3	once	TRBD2	CSASLLAGDADTQYF	TGCAGTGCTAGCCTACTAGCGGGAGATGCAGATACGCAGTATTTT
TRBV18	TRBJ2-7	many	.	CASSQGRKSYEQYF	TGTGCCAGCTCACAGGGCAGAAAATCCTACGAGCAGTACTTC
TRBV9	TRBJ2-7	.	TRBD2	CTSSGTSGSSQYEQYF	TGTACCAGCAGCGGCACTAGCGGGAGTTCGCAGTACGAGCAGTACTTC
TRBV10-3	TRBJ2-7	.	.	CAIRDSQGRYEQYF	TGTGCCATCAGGGATTCCCAGGGTCGGTACGAGCAGTACTTC
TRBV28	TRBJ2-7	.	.	CASSRTPAPSYEQYF	TGTGCCAGCAGCCGGACCCCGGCCCCCTCCTACGAGCAGTACTTC
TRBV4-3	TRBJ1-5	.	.	CASSQDLVRDTSNQPQHF	TGCGCCAGCAGCCAAGATCTCGTTAGGGACACTAGCAATCAGCCCCAGCATTTT
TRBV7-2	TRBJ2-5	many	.	CASSLAGGQETQYF	TGTGCCAGCAGCTTAGCAGGAGGGCAAGAGACCCAGTACTTC
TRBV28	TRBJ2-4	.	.	CVSSLRSRTLGEQYF	TGTGTCAGCAGTTTAAGGTCTCGGACTCTAGGTGAGCAGTACTTC
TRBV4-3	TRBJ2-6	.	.	CASSQDTWAGANVLTF	TGCGCCAGCAGCCAGGATACGTGGGCTGGGGCCAACGTCCTGACTTTC
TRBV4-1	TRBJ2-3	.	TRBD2	CASSQDGTTLDTQYF	TGCGCCAGCAGCCAAGACGGGACTACTTTAGATACGCAGTATTTT
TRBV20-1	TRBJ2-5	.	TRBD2	CSAIFGGGLQETQYF	TGCAGTGCTATTTTCGGGGGGGGGTTACAAGAGACCCAGTACTTC